Each of the 26 T cell receptor beta chains below was sequenced from the same sample in a study of blood T cell repertoires in COVID-19. TCRdb keeps only in-frame clones here, not all; method: immunoSEQ multiplex PCR. The sample consists of a few hundred thousand clones, roughly 90% of them appearing once. Sequencing was performed on peripheral blood. The receptors derive from a man in his forties or fifties with acute or convalescent COVID-19.

V usage is TRBV14 and J usage is TRBJ1-6, with D unclear. V lost 6 bases and J 7 bases, leaving 19 bases between the germline ends. Germline-derived CDR1 and CDR2 are SGHDN and FVKESK. The CDR3 runs 16 residues. Written as DNA, the CDR3 is TGTGCCAGCAGTGGAGGCGGAGGTAGTGGAAATTCACCCCTCCACTTT. It yields the protein CASSGGGGSGNSPLHF.

This clone was found once. The chain combines TRBV2 with TRBJ2-7; a possible D gene is TRBD2 (6 bases). Germline CDR1 and CDR2: SNHLY and FYNNEI. The CDR3 sequence is 11 residues long. Trimming took off 6 bases at V and 3 bases at J, with 6 bases between the two ends. CDR3 region: CASSGSYEQYF. As DNA, the CDR3 is TGTGCCAGCAGCGGGAGCTACGAGCAGTACTTC.

The chain recombines TRBV6-5 with TRBJ1-1, with a possible D match to TRBD1 (6 bases). Germline V gene lookup returns CDR1 MNHEY and CDR2 SVGAGI. CDR3 length equals 14 residues. V was cut by 5 bases and J by 5 bases, with 15 bases left in between. Written as DNA, the CDR3 is TGTGCCAGCAGTCTCTACAGGGCAGATACTGAAGCTTTCTTT. It translates to CASSLYRADTEAFF.

The V gene is TRBV24-1, the J gene TRBJ2-3; D unclear. The germline V gene encodes CDR1 KGHDR and CDR2 SFDVKD. This CDR3 is built from 13 residues. Trimming removed 5 bases at V and 3 bases at J, with 8 bases between. CDR3 sequence reads: CATSVTGTDTQYF. As DNA, the CDR3 is TGTGCCACCAGTGTAACGGGTACAGATACGCAGTATTTT.

This chain joins TRBV4-2 and TRBJ2-3, with a tentative D call TRBD2 (6 bases). The V end was cut by 4 bases, the J end by 1 base, with 21 bases between. Germline assignment: CDR1 LGHNA and CDR2 YNFKEQ. This CDR3 has 18 amino acids. The CDR3 DNA is TGTGCCAGCAGCCCGCCCGGACGCCCTCGGAGGGGCACAGATACGCAGTATTTT. Encoded protein: CASSPPGRPRRGTDTQYF.

This chain uses TRBV27 with TRBJ1-2; 12 bases align to TRBD1. J lost 6 bases, V lost 0 bases, and 5 bases had no gene match. Germline V gene lookup returns CDR1 MNHEY and CDR2 SMNVEV (reference sequence). The CDR3 has 16 amino acids. CDR3 in DNA: TGTGCCAGCAGTTTATCGCCGGGACAGGGGGCGAATGGCTACACCTTC. Translation: CASSLSPGQGANGYTF.

The rearrangement joins TRBV5-1 to TRBJ2-1; D not certain. Germline loops: CDR1 SGHRS, CDR2 YFSETQ. With 0 bases removed from V and 12 bases from J, the gap between germline ends came to 7 bases. The CDR3 length is 11 residues. The CDR3 bases are TGCGCCAGCAGCTTGGCCTTAGTGCAGTTCTTC. Translated: CASSLALVQFF.

This chain links TRBV27 with TRBJ1-5, with 7 bases that match TRBD1. V shed 4 bases, J shed 3 bases, and the junction held 9 bases outside the gene matches. The CDR3 is 16 amino acids. Germline V CDR1 and CDR2: MNHEY, SMNVEV (reference sequence). The CDR3 protein is CASSSTTGATNQPQHF. The CDR3 DNA reads as TGTGCCAGCAGTTCAACTACAGGGGCGACCAATCAGCCCCAGCATTTT.

The chain uses TRBV5-1 and TRBJ2-3; the D gene is possibly TRBD1 (5 bases). Germline V CDR1 and CDR2: SGHRS, YFSETQ. V gave up 4 bases and J gave up 2 bases, with 11 bases separating them. The length of the CDR3 is 14 residues. The CDR3 protein is CASSPDSTTDTQYF. CDR3 DNA: TGCGCCAGCAGCCCTGACAGCACCACAGATACGCAGTATTTT.

This chain links TRBV9 with TRBJ1-4, with a tentative D call TRBD1 (6 bases). V shed 0 bases and J shed 7 bases, with 10 bases lying between them. CDR3 length: 14 amino acids. Germline CDR1 SGDLS, CDR2 YYNGEE. CDR3 region: CASSVDRAGEKLFF. In DNA, the CDR3 is TGTGCCAGCAGCGTAGACAGGGCGGGTGAAAAACTGTTTTTT.

The chain is built from TRBV7-2 and TRBJ2-2; TRBD1 agrees at 8 bases. Germline V CDR1 and CDR2: SGHTA, FQGNSA. Losses at the gene ends were 1 base for V and 1 base for J; bases not matched to a gene: 11. The CDR3 totals 19 residues. CDR3 protein: CASSLGTGYGQGNTGELFF. The CDR3 DNA reads TGTGCCAGCAGCTTAGGGACTGGCTACGGACAGGGGAACACCGGGGAGCTGTTTTTT.

This chain links TRBV6-5 with TRBJ2-5, with D maybe TRBD1 (6 bases). This CDR3 contains 15 residues. V lost 2 bases and J 5 bases, leaving 15 bases between the germline ends. CDR1 is MNHEY, CDR2 SVGAGI, per germline. CDR3 sequence reads: CASSYLRGSAETQYF. CDR3 DNA: TGTGCCAGCAGTTACCTCAGGGGTTCTGCGGAGACCCAGTACTTC.

The rearrangement links TRBV4-2 to TRBJ2-2, with TRBD2 matching 7 bases. After removal of 0 bases from V and 7 bases from J, the junction contained 14 bases not matched to a gene. Germline loops: CDR1 LGHNA, CDR2 YNFKEQ. The CDR3 is 18 amino acids. The CDR3 DNA is TGTGCCAGCAGCCAAGAGGGTAGGGCGGAAGTAGCGGGCGGGGAGCTGTTTTTT. This gives the protein CASSQEGRAEVAGGELFF.

V and J are TRBV29-1 and TRBJ2-5; maybe TRBD2 (5 bases). The length of the CDR3 is 12 residues. Germline CDR1 is SQVTM and CDR2 is ANQGSEA. V was cut by 4 bases and J by 5 bases, with 11 bases left in between. The CDR3 sequence is CSVGTSRETQYF. In DNA form, the CDR3 reads TGCAGCGTTGGGACTTCACGGGAGACCCAGTACTTC.

J is TRBJ2-7 and V is TRBV5-5, with 9 nucleotides matching TRBD2. Per germline, CDR1 SGHKS and CDR2 YYEKEE (reference sequence). The CDR3 totals 15 residues. Trimming at V came to 2 bases and at J to 2 bases, leaving 5 bases not matched to a gene. CDR3 protein: CASSFGLAGTYEQYF. CDR3 nucleotides: TGTGCCAGCAGCTTCGGCCTAGCGGGAACCTACGAGCAGTACTTC.

This chain connects TRBV7-3 to TRBJ2-3; D is unclear. CDR3 size: 14 residues. CDR1 is SGHTA, CDR2 FQGTGA, per germline. V shed 3 bases and J shed 1 base, with 8 bases lying between them. The CDR3 DNA is TGTGCCAGCAGCTTTAACCTAGGCACAGATACGCAGTATTTT. It translates to CASSFNLGTDTQYF.

This clone was counted once. V gene TRBV4-2 combines with J gene TRBJ2-1; 13 bases map to TRBD2. V dropped 6 bases and J dropped 6; count of bases not matched to a gene: 11. There are 17 residues in the CDR3. The germline V gene encodes CDR1 LGHNA and CDR2 YNFKEQ. DNA for the CDR3: TGTGCCAGCAGTTCGCGTCCGGGACTAGCGGGGTCCAATGAGCAGTTCTTC. Its protein product is CASSSRPGLAGSNEQFF.

The J gene is TRBJ2-1, the V gene TRBV5-4; TRBD2 matches at 13 bases. Germline-derived CDR1 and CDR2 are SGHNT and YYREEE (reference sequence). The CDR3 loop spans 17 amino acids. The J segment lost 4 bases and the V segment lost 4 bases, leaving 8 bases of the junction unmatched. CDR3 in amino acids: CASSQTSGGLIYNEQFF. For the CDR3, the DNA is TGTGCCAGCAGCCAGACTAGCGGGGGGCTTATATACAATGAGCAGTTCTTC. The full variable domain, with the rest looked up from reference TRBV5-4 and TRBJ2-1, is ETGVTQSPTHLIKTRGQQVTLRCSSQSGHNTVSWYQQALGQGPQFIFQYYREEENGRGNFPPRFSGLQFPNYSSELNVNALELDDSALYLCASSQTSGGLIYNEQFFGPGTRLTVL.

The V gene is TRBV19, the J gene TRBJ2-7; 7 bases agree with TRBD2. V was pared by 5 bases and J by 6 bases, with 7 bases of the junction left unmatched. Germline values: CDR1 LNHDA, CDR2 SQIVND (reference sequence). This CDR3 has 13 amino acids. The CDR3 reads CASSDLGGTEQYF. The CDR3, as DNA: TGTGCCAGTAGTGACTTGGGAGGGACCGAGCAGTACTTC.

In this sample, this clone turned up once. V gene TRBV19 combines with J gene TRBJ1-3; D might be TRBD1 (6 bases). This CDR3 comprises 14 residues. V dropped 7 bases and J dropped 4 bases, with 14 bases sitting between them. CDR1 is LNHDA, CDR2 SQIVND, per germline (reference sequence). The CDR3 bases are TGTGCCAGTAAAGCAGGGGTTTCCGGAAACACCATATATTTT. Translating gives CASKAGVSGNTIYF.

The chain is built from TRBV28 and TRBJ1-4; the D gene is possibly TRBD1 (5 bases). Looked up from germline, CDR1 is MDHEN and CDR2 is SYDVKM. The V end lost 2 bases, the J end lost 2 bases, and 9 bases lay between the germline ends. The CDR3 contains 15 residues. The CDR3 here is CASSLVTATNEKLFF. In DNA form, the CDR3 reads TGTGCCAGCAGTTTAGTGACAGCCACTAATGAAAAACTGTTTTTT.

V gene TRBV30 combines with J gene TRBJ2-7; 12 nucleotides agree with TRBD1. Germline V gene sequence: CDR1 GTSNPN, CDR2 SVGIG (reference sequence). Unmatched junction bases numbered 3, after V lost 5 bases and J lost 7 bases. The CDR3 loop spans 12 amino acids. This CDR3 reads CAWGTGGKEQYF. In DNA, the CDR3 is TGTGCCTGGGGGACAGGGGGCAAGGAGCAGTACTTC.

V usage is TRBV5-1 and J usage is TRBJ2-5, with 10 bases aligning to TRBD2. CDR3 length: 14 amino acids. The germline gives CDR1 SGHRS, CDR2 YFSETQ. The ends lost 2 bases at V and 3 bases at J; junction bases unmatched: 1. The CDR3 sequence: CASSLSGREETQYF. The CDR3 DNA reads TGCGCCAGCAGCTTAAGCGGGAGGGAAGAGACCCAGTACTTC.

The rearrangement joins TRBV5-1 to TRBJ1-1; maybe TRBD1 (6 bases). The germline V gene has CDR1 SGHRS and CDR2 YFSETQ. The V end lost 5 bases, the J end lost 3 bases, and 11 bases lay between the germline ends. This CDR3 has 13 amino acids. The CDR3 sequence: CASRPGVDTEAFF. The CDR3, as DNA: TGCGCCAGCAGACCAGGGGTAGACACTGAAGCTTTCTTT.

J is TRBJ2-1 and V is TRBV6-1; 7 bases align to TRBD1. The ends lost 1 base at V and 3 bases at J; junction bases unmatched: 3. Germline CDR1 reads MNHNS; CDR2 reads SASEGT. CDR3 size: 15 residues. CDR3 nucleotides: TGTGCCAGCAGTGAAGGGGGACAGTTCTACAATGAGCAGTTCTTC. Protein: CASSEGGQFYNEQFF.

The chain couples TRBV15 to TRBJ2-7; the match to TRBD1 covers 10 bases. The V gene end was trimmed by 5 bases and the J gene end by 4 bases; junction bases not matched to a gene: 5. The CDR3 loop spans 14 amino acids. Germline-derived CDR1 and CDR2 are LNHNV and YYDKDF (reference sequence). The DNA of the CDR3 is TGTGCCACCAGCGCCGGGACAGGGGCGTACGAGCAGTACTTC. This codes for CATSAGTGAYEQYF.